The 32 T cell receptor beta chains below all came from one sample that was sequenced in a study of T cell responses to AZD1222 COVID-19 vaccine. Sequenced by immunoSEQ multiplex PCR; TCRdb stores in-frame clones only, minus some. The sample includes about 83,000 clones, 80% to 95% of them seen just once. Here the sequenced sample was peripheral blood, taken 28 days after the second AZD1222 dose. Source of these receptors: an adult who received the AZD1222 COVID-19 vaccine.

The chain is built from TRBV7-3 and TRBJ2-3; D may be TRBD2 (6 bases). The CDR3 spans 15 residues. Germline CDR1 is SGHTA and CDR2 is FQGTGA. Trimming removed 5 bases from V and 2 bases from J, with 14 bases in between. The CDR3 region has the DNA TGTGCCAGCAGCCTGGCGGGACTGATCACAGATACGCAGTATTTT. It specifies CASSLAGLITDTQYF.

CDR3 coding DNA: TGTGCCAGTAGTGCGGGAGAACATGAAAAACTGTTTTTT. Its protein product is CASSAGEHEKLFF. The J gene is TRBJ1-4, the V gene TRBV19; the D is unclear. The V end was cut by 5 bases, the J end by 6 bases, with 10 bases between. Germline V lookup: CDR1 LNHDA, CDR2 SQIVND (reference sequence). The CDR3 is 13 amino acids.

This rearrangement joins TRBV28 to TRBJ2-7; D tentatively reads TRBD1 or TRBD2 (5 bases each). The CDR3 consists of 15 residues. V shed 5 bases and J shed 3 bases, with 17 bases lying between them. The germline V gene encodes CDR1 MDHEN and CDR2 SYDVKM. The CDR3 nucleotides are TGTGCCAGCAGTGGGGGATTAGGGCGGAACTACGAGCAGTACTTC. This gives the protein CASSGGLGRNYEQYF.

This clone has only one observation. CDR3: CASSGGTGTGTDTQYF. CDR3 coding DNA: TGCGCCAGCAGCGGCGGGACAGGGACTGGCACAGATACGCAGTATTTT. This chain joins TRBV5-1 and TRBJ2-3, with TRBD1 matching over 9 bases. J was trimmed by 1 base and V by 4 bases; bases with no gene match: 7. CDR1 is SGHRS, CDR2 YFSETQ, per germline. The length of the CDR3 is 16 residues.

The table lists this clone with a few counts. The chain is built from TRBV6-4 and TRBJ2-2, with D possibly matching TRBD1 (6 bases). Per the germline V gene, CDR1 is MRHNA and CDR2 is SNTAGT. V dropped 3 bases and J dropped 3 bases, with 8 bases sitting between them. CDR3 length: 14 residues. CDR3 sequence (DNA): TGTGCCAGCAGTGAGGCAGGGGACACCGGGGAGCTGTTTTTT. This encodes CASSEAGDTGELFF.

The rearrangement joins TRBV20-1 to TRBJ1-4; possible D gene TRBD1, 5 bases. The CDR3 contains 14 residues. The germline V and J ends were trimmed by 3 bases and 7 bases, with 15 bases remaining between them. Germline-derived CDR1 and CDR2 are DFQATT and SNEGSKA (reference sequence). For the CDR3, the DNA is TGCAGTGCTAGTACGGAGGGGCCGGCTGAAAAACTGTTTTTT. The encoded protein is CSASTEGPAEKLFF.

The chain recombines TRBV5-4 with TRBJ2-7; 8 nucleotides align to TRBD2. Germline CDR1 reads SGHNT; CDR2 reads YYREEE (reference sequence). Unmatched junction bases numbered 10, after V lost 4 bases and J lost 1 base. This CDR3 comprises 16 residues. The chain's CDR3 is CASSEDSGKGSYEQYF. The CDR3 DNA follows: TGTGCCAGCAGCGAGGATAGCGGGAAGGGGTCCTACGAGCAGTACTTC.

The chain employs TRBV15 and TRBJ1-2, with TRBD1 matching 7 bases. Per germline, CDR1 LNHNV and CDR2 YYDKDF (reference sequence). The V and J ends lost 4 bases and 4 bases, in that order; junction bases with no gene match: 9. This CDR3 contains 15 residues. The CDR3 DNA reads as TGTGCCACCAGCAACAGGACAGGAGCCTTCTATGGCTACACCTTC. This gives the protein CATSNRTGAFYGYTF.

The CDR3 bases are TGTGCCAGCAGCTTGGGAGGGACAGGGAATACTGAAGCTTTCTTT. Its translation: CASSLGGTGNTEAFF. The J gene is TRBJ1-1, the V gene TRBV5-4; 9 nucleotides align to TRBD1. The CDR3 runs 15 residues. V lost 0 bases and J lost 5; bases outside the gene matches: 5. Germline values: CDR1 SGHNT, CDR2 YYREEE (reference sequence).

The chain uses TRBV10-2 and TRBJ1-1, with D unclear. The CDR3 is 15 amino acids. The germline V gene has CDR1 WSHSY and CDR2 SAAADI. V was trimmed by 0 bases and J by 2 bases, leaving 10 bases between them. CDR3 loop: CASSESLGANTEAFF. The CDR3 coding sequence is TGCGCCAGCAGTGAGTCGTTAGGAGCCAACACTGAAGCTTTCTTT.

The V and J genes are TRBV5-1 and TRBJ2-2, with 12 bases fitting TRBD1. Looked up from germline, CDR1 is SGHRS and CDR2 is YFSETQ. This CDR3 region has 17 residues. J was trimmed by 7 bases and V by 2 bases; bases with no gene match: 9. The CDR3, as DNA: TGCGCCAGCAGCTTTATTCCGGGACAGGGGGCCGGCGGGGAGCTGTTTTTT. The encoded protein is CASSFIPGQGAGGELFF.

This clone occurred once. The gene calls are TRBV27 and TRBJ1-4; 7 positions agree with TRBD1. This CDR3 region has 15 residues. In germline, CDR1 is MNHEY, CDR2 SMNVEV (reference sequence). The V segment lost 3 bases and the J segment 4 bases; nucleotides outside the gene matches: 5. Here the CDR3 reads CASSFSGGGNEKLFF. In DNA, the CDR3 is TGTGCCAGCAGTTTCTCAGGGGGTGGTAATGAAAAACTGTTTTTT.

The chain employs TRBV12-3 or TRBV12-4 and TRBJ2-1; D gene uncertain. Between the trimmed V and J ends, which lost 6 bases and 9 bases, there was a span of 12 bases. This CDR3 contains 12 residues. The CDR3 here is CASSSWFGEQFF. The DNA for the CDR3 is TGTGCCAGCAGCTCCTGGTTTGGTGAGCAGTTCTTC.

This rearrangement joins TRBV20-1 to TRBJ2-7; D unresolved. The CDR3 totals 11 residues. Germline assignment: CDR1 DFQATT and CDR2 SNEGSKA (reference sequence). The V end was cut by 6 bases, the J end by 4 bases, with 10 bases between. CDR3 sequence: CSARKGYEQYF. CDR3 DNA: TGCAGTGCGAGAAAGGGTTACGAGCAGTACTTC.

The rearrangement links TRBV5-5 to TRBJ2-1; no clear D gene. The germline gives CDR1 SGHKS, CDR2 YYEKEE (reference sequence). The germline V and J ends were trimmed by 8 bases and 5 bases, with 14 bases remaining between them. This CDR3 contains 13 residues. The CDR3 reads CARGITIDNEQFF. The CDR3, as DNA: TGTGCCAGGGGTATTACCATCGACAATGAGCAGTTCTTC.

The V call is TRBV7-2, the J call TRBJ1-1, with unresolved D. V lost 1 base and J 14 bases, leaving 17 bases between the germline ends. This CDR3 spans 13 amino acids. Germline V CDR1 and CDR2: SGHTA, FQGNSA. The CDR3 bases are TGTGCCAGCAGCTTAGAAGGGCCGTTCGATAGGTTCTTT. This sequence encodes CASSLEGPFDRFF. Full variable domain (outside the CDR3, taken from reference TRBV7-2 and TRBJ1-1): GAGVSQSPSNKVTEKGKDVELRCDPISGHTALYWYRQSLGQGLEFLIYFQGNSAPDKSGLPSDRFSAERTGGSVSTLTIQRTQQEDSAVYLCASSLEGPFDRFFGQGTRLTVV.

The V gene is TRBV13, the J gene TRBJ2-7; 7 positions agree with TRBD1. The CDR3 covers 14 residues. Germline V gene lookup returns CDR1 PRHDT and CDR2 FYEKMQ (reference sequence). With V trimmed by 3 bases and J by 2 bases, 4 bases remained unmatched. The CDR3 DNA reads TGTGCCAGCAGCTTTGGACAGGCCGCCTACGAGCAGTACTTC. Encoded protein: CASSFGQAAYEQYF. The variable domain in full, completed from reference TRBV13 and TRBJ2-7, reads AAGVIQSPRHLIKEKRETATLKCYPIPRHDTVYWYQQGPGQDPQFLISFYEKMQSDKGSIPDRFSAQQFSDYHSELNMSSLELGDSALYFCASSFGQAAYEQYFGPGTRLTVT.

The CDR3 loop is CASSQGLAGGTDTQYF. As DNA, the CDR3 is TGTGCCAGCAGCCAGGGACTAGCGGGAGGTACAGATACGCAGTATTTT. The J gene is TRBJ2-3, the V gene TRBV7-3, with TRBD2 matching 15 bases. J was trimmed by 3 bases and V by 5 bases; bases with no gene match: 3. Germline values: CDR1 SGHTA, CDR2 FQGTGA. The CDR3 loop spans 16 amino acids.

The chain recombines TRBV19 with TRBJ2-1, with 7 bases lining up with TRBD1. The J segment lost 4 bases and the V segment lost 7 bases, leaving 7 bases of the junction unmatched. The CDR3 contains 14 residues. Germline assignment: CDR1 LNHDA and CDR2 SQIVND (reference sequence). This CDR3 is CASTPGTVYNEQFF. DNA for the CDR3: TGTGCCAGTACCCCCGGGACAGTTTACAATGAGCAGTTCTTC.

This chain connects TRBV25-1 to TRBJ2-1; TRBD2 agrees at 15 bases. J gave up 7 bases and V 4 bases, and 5 bases lay outside the gene matches. Germline CDR1 is MGHDK and CDR2 is SYGVNS. CDR3 size: 16 residues. CDR3 in amino acids: CASSAPGTSGRNEQFF. Written as DNA, the CDR3 is TGTGCCAGCAGTGCCCCCGGGACTAGCGGGAGGAATGAGCAGTTCTTC.

The chain is built from TRBV18 and TRBJ2-5; 10 bases line up with TRBD2. From germline, CDR1 is KGHSH and CDR2 LQKENI. This CDR3 contains 11 residues. The CDR3 coding sequence is TGTGCAGCGGGAGGGTTGGAGACCCAGTACTTC. It is translated as CAAGGLETQYF.

The chain is built from TRBV6-5 and TRBJ2-7, with D perhaps TRBD2 (5 bases). The CDR3 spans 13 residues. Deletions cut 8 bases from V and 1 base from J, with 12 bases between. Germline V gene data show CDR1 as MNHEY and CDR2 as SVGAGI. The CDR3 bases are TGTGCCAGCTTCCAACGCGGGTCCTACGAGCAGTACTTC. It encodes CASFQRGSYEQYF.

The chain has TRBV19 and TRBJ2-1, with D possibly matching TRBD1 (6 bases). Germline-derived CDR1 and CDR2 are LNHDA and SQIVND (reference sequence). V was trimmed by 3 bases and J by 4 bases, leaving 10 bases between them. The CDR3 runs to 14 residues. CDR3 residues: CASSMGAGYNEQFF. The CDR3, as DNA: TGTGCCAGTAGTATGGGGGCAGGATACAATGAGCAGTTCTTC.

CDR3 sequence (DNA): TGTGCCAGCAGTCGGGACGGGTACTATGGCTACACCTTC. Translated: CASSRDGYYGYTF. J is TRBJ1-2 and V is TRBV11-2; D possibly corresponds to TRBD1 (5 bases). CDR1 SGHAT and CDR2 FQNNGV come from the germline V gene. There are 13 residues in the CDR3. The V end was cut by 6 bases, the J end by 3 bases, with 11 bases between.

The chain couples TRBV5-4 to TRBJ2-7, with D unclear. Germline loops: CDR1 SGHNT, CDR2 YYREEE (reference sequence). Trimming stripped 1 base from V and 1 base from J, with 12 bases between. CDR3 length: 15 amino acids. The CDR3 region has the DNA TGTGCCAGCAGCTTGCCGGGTGTAGATTCCTACGAGCAGTACTTC. This codes for CASSLPGVDSYEQYF. Together with reference TRBV5-4 and TRBJ2-7, the CDR3 gives the full variable domain: ETGVTQSPTHLIKTRGQQVTLRCSSQSGHNTVSWYQQALGQGPQFIFQYYREEENGRGNFPPRFSGLQFPNYSSELNVNALELDDSALYLCASSLPGVDSYEQYFGPGTRLTVT.

The V call is TRBV7-3, the J call TRBJ2-2; D is unclear. V was shortened by 1 base and J by 7 bases, with 7 bases between the two germline ends. The CDR3 sequence is 13 residues long. Germline V CDR1 and CDR2: SGHTA, FQGTGA. The CDR3 DNA reads TGTGCCAGCAGCTTAATTTGGGGCGGGGAGCTGTTTTTT. This translates into CASSLIWGGELFF.

V gene TRBV6-6 combines with J gene TRBJ2-2, with TRBD2 as a possible D gene (6 bases). CDR3 length equals 16 residues. V was pared by 5 bases and J by 5 bases, with 18 bases between. CDR1 is MNHNY, CDR2 SVGAGI, per germline (reference sequence). CDR3 region: CASSPPGSSSTGELFF. The CDR3 bases are TGTGCCAGCAGTCCTCCCGGGAGCAGTTCGACCGGGGAGCTGTTTTTT.

The chain joins TRBV19 to TRBJ2-7, with 9 bases that match TRBD2. Germline values: CDR1 LNHDA, CDR2 SQIVND (reference sequence). This CDR3 has 16 residues. The trim removed 10 bases at V and 1 base at J, leaving 14 bases unmatched. The CDR3 nucleotides read TGTGCCACGGGAGAAGGGACTAGCCTTTTATCCTACGAGCAGTACTTC. This translates into CATGEGTSLLSYEQYF.

DNA of the CDR3: TGTGCCAGCAGCGGGACTGACACAGATACGCAGTATTTT. The encoded protein is CASSGTDTDTQYF. This chain uses TRBV6-4 with TRBJ2-3; D is perhaps TRBD2 (6 bases). V dropped 6 bases and J dropped 2 bases, with 9 bases sitting between them. The CDR3 extends over 13 amino acids. Germline-derived CDR1 and CDR2 are MRHNA and SNTAGT.

The chain links TRBV5-1 to TRBJ2-3; TRBD2 aligns across 9 bases. Per the germline V gene, CDR1 is SGHRS and CDR2 is YFSETQ. V trimming: 2 bases; J trimming: 6 bases; junction bases outside the gene matches: 22. This CDR3 is built from 20 residues. The CDR3 protein is CASSLGYSGRFTTRRDTQYF. DNA of the CDR3: TGCGCCAGCAGCTTAGGTTATAGCGGGAGATTTACCACACGTCGGGATACGCAGTATTTT. Supplemented by reference TRBV5-1 and TRBJ2-3, the full variable domain reads KAGVTQTPRYLIKTRGQQVTLSCSPISGHRSVSWYQQTPGQGLQFLFEYFSETQRNKGNFPGRFSGRQFSNSRSEMNVSTLELGDSALYLCASSLGYSGRFTTRRDTQYFGPGTRLTVL.

The chain employs TRBV5-1 and TRBJ1-1; TRBD1 is a possible D gene (5 bases). Deletions cut 4 bases from V and 7 bases from J, with 20 bases between. CDR3 length equals 15 residues. The V gene's germline CDR1 is SGHRS and CDR2 YFSETQ. The CDR3 DNA reads TGCGCCAGCAGCCCGGTCTTACAGGATAAGGTTGAAGCTTTCTTT. This sequence encodes CASSPVLQDKVEAFF.

The V gene is TRBV30, the J gene TRBJ1-4; perhaps TRBD1 as D (6 bases). Per germline, CDR1 GTSNPN and CDR2 SVGIG (reference sequence). Deletions cut 4 bases from V and 4 bases from J, with 13 bases between. This CDR3 has 14 amino acids. The CDR3 sequence: CAWTTGTSNEKLFF. CDR3 in DNA: TGTGCCTGGACCACCGGGACAAGTAATGAAAAACTGTTTTTT.